Below are 9 T cell receptor beta chains sequenced from a single sample in a study of regulatory T cells in long-lasting Graves disease. Time point meaning: newly diagnosed GD, antithyroid drugs for less than 3 months. With RNA extracted from PBMCs as input, the TCR library was made. To make TCR beta libraries, researchers used iRepertoire HTBI primers and Arm-PCR of CDR3 regions. TCRdb redid the calling of the multiplex PCR reads with MiXCR, one entry per CDR3 protein. Among roughly 430,000 distinct CDR3 sequences, roughly 17% were seen once, and the ten largest hold about 10%. These data also formed part of another study, on T cells in Graves' hyperthyroidism and ophthalmopathy.

This specimen consisted of peripheral blood mononuclear cells (PBMCs), obtained at new diagnosis, from a patient treated with antithyroid drugs. The receptors were gathered from a woman in her 30s with Graves disease.

This clonotype came up many times. CDR3 DNA sequence: TGTGCCAGCGGCTATGCGGGAAACTACAATGAGCAGTTCTTC. Translating it yields CASGYAGNYNEQFF. This chain links TRBV27 with TRBJ2-1, with D perhaps matching TRBD2 (6 bases). V gave up 8 bases and J gave up 3 bases, with 14 bases separating them. CDR1 is MNHEY, CDR2 SMNVEV, per germline (reference sequence). This CDR3 spans 14 amino acids.

Only a few counts were recorded for this clonotype. This chain joins TRBV4-2 and TRBJ2-1; D remains ambiguous. Germline lookup yields CDR1 LGHNA and CDR2 YNFKEQ. This CDR3 is built from 15 residues. The V end lost 4 bases, the J end lost 8 bases, and 18 bases lay between the germline ends. In DNA, the CDR3 is TGTGCCAGCAGCCTCTCGGAGTTTCTTGGCCATGAGCAGTTCTTC. Its translation: CASSLSEFLGHEQFF.

J is TRBJ2-7 and V is TRBV25-1; perhaps TRBD2 as D (6 bases). V was pared by 1 base and J by 5 bases, with 15 bases between. Germline CDR1 is MGHDK and CDR2 is SYGVNS. This CDR3 comprises 15 residues. DNA of the CDR3: TGTGCCAGCAGTGAATTTGGAGGGACGATCGACGAGCAGTACTTC. Translating gives CASSEFGGTIDEQYF.

This clonotype was recorded many times. CDR3 protein: CSVRTLRNTEAFF. The CDR3 nucleotides are TGCAGTGTTAGGACCCTACGGAACACTGAAGCTTTCTTT. The V call is TRBV20-1, the J call TRBJ1-1; D unclear. Deletions cut 7 bases from V and 1 base from J, with 13 bases between. The length of the CDR3 is 13 residues. Germline CDR1 and CDR2: DFQATT and SNEGSKA (reference sequence).

This clonotype was counted at least ten times. This chain connects TRBV28 to TRBJ1-3, with a tentative D call TRBD1 (5 bases). This CDR3 contains 14 residues. Germline lookup yields CDR1 MDHEN and CDR2 SYDVKM. The V end lost 4 bases, the J end lost 4 bases, and 11 bases lay between the germline ends. The CDR3 reads CASSSPAGGNTIYF. As DNA, the CDR3 is TGTGCCAGCAGTTCCCCAGCAGGGGGAAACACCATATATTTT. Full variable domain (missing parts from reference TRBV28 and TRBJ1-3): DVKVTQSSRYLVKRTGEKVFLECVQDMDHENMFWYRQDPGLGLRLIYFSYDVKMKEKGDIPEGYSVSREKKERFSLILESASTNQTSMYLCASSSPAGGNTIYFGEGSWLTVV.

A note on this clonotype: It may be a read error: a sequence one base away is much more abundant. The chain uses TRBV28 and TRBJ2-2; no firm D call. This CDR3 is 17 amino acids long. The V and J ends lost 5 bases and 0 bases respectively, with 16 bases between them. In germline, CDR1 is MDHEN, CDR2 SYDVKM. Here the CDR3 reads CASSEHPRGANTGELFF. CDR3 in DNA: TGTGCCAGCAGTGAACACCCCAGAGGAGCGAACACCGGGGAGCTGTTTTTT.

The chain links TRBV19 to TRBJ1-2; D is unresolved. Trimming took 7 bases from V and 3 from J, leaving 21 bases between them. Per germline, CDR1 LNHDA and CDR2 SQIVND (reference sequence). The CDR3 has 16 amino acids. CDR3 coding DNA: TGTGCCAGTACCGACTGGGCCGCAGCAGGTGACTATGGCTACACCTTC. Its translation is CASTDWAAAGDYGYTF.

The chain is built from TRBV20-1 and TRBJ2-1; 7 bases agree with TRBD2. CDR1 and CDR2 from the germline V gene are DFQATT and SNEGSKA (reference sequence). The CDR3 is made up of 17 amino acids. Trimming removed 1 base from V and 0 bases from J; junction bases left unmatched: 9. The CDR3 loop is CSARAIAGYSSYNEQFF. CDR3 DNA sequence: TGCAGTGCTAGAGCCATAGCGGGCTATAGCTCCTACAATGAGCAGTTCTTC.

The V and J genes are TRBV20-1 and TRBJ2-1, with 14 bases lining up with TRBD2. J lost 6 bases, V lost 7 bases, and 8 bases had no gene match. Germline CDR1 reads DFQATT; CDR2 reads SNEGSKA (reference sequence). This CDR3 has 15 amino acids. The CDR3 nucleotides are TGCAGTGTTTCGGGACTAGCGGGAGATGGCAATGAGCAGTTCTTC. Amino acids: CSVSGLAGDGNEQFF.